This T cell receptor (beta chain) was documented in a study of cytomegalovirus exposure and HLA in healthy donors. Study observations and caveats: Through in vitro validation, three CMV-associated chains were shown to be specific for CMV antigens.

The table lists this clone with a count of one. Its antigen remains unknown. Amplification used 60 Vbeta primers and 13 Jbeta primers. Authors' data handling: In a later analysis, 10 million to 11 million of about 80 million unique beta chains occurred in at least two donors. TCRdb's table, derived via immunoSEQ multiplex PCR, lists solely in-frame clones and lacks some. V and J calls and clone size are as listed in that table; D and trimming were resolved from the DNA. The sample holds 100,000 or so clones; almost 70% are singletons and the top ten take roughly 3%. Healthy people donating bone marrow made up the donors. The CDR3 consists of 16 residues. Trimming cost V 3 bases and J 7 bases, with 18 bases left between them. The V gene's germline CDR1 is MNHEY and CDR2 SVGAGI.

Source material: PBMCs. This chain links TRBV6-5 with TRBJ1-4; D unclear. The receptor's source is a young man in good health and CMV-seronegative. CDR3 sequence (DNA): TGTGCCAGCAGTTATGGAGGGAATGGGGTCGGTGAAAAACTGTTTTTT. This encodes CASSYGGNGVGEKLFF.